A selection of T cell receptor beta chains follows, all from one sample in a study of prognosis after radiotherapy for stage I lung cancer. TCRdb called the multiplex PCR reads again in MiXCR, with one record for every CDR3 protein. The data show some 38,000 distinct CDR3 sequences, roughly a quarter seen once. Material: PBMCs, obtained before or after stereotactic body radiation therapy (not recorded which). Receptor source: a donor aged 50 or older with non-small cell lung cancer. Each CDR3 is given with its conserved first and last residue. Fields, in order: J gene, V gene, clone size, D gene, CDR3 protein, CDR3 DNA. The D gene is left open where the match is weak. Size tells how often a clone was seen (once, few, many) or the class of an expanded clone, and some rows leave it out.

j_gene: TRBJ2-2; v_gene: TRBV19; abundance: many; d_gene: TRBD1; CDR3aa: CASMGQANTGELFF; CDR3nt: TGTGCCAGTATGGGACAGGCGAACACCGGGGAGCTGTTTTTT
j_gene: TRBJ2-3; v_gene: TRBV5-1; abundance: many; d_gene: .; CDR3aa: CASSLLGSSTDTQYF; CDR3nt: TGCGCCAGCAGCCTCTTAGGCTCAAGCACAGATACGCAGTATTTT
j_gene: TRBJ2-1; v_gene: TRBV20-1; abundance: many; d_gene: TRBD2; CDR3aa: CSAQTGTSGTGSYNEQFF; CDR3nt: TGCAGTGCCCAAACCGGGACTAGCGGGACCGGCTCCTACAATGAGCAGTTCTTC
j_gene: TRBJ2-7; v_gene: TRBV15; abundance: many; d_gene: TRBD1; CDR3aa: CATSSSRDRGYEQYF; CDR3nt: TGTGCCACCAGCAGCTCCCGGGACAGGGGCTACGAGCAGTACTTC
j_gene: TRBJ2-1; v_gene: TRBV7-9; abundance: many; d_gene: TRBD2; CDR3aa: CASSLEGGGADNEQFF; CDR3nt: TGTGCCAGCAGCTTAGAGGGCGGGGGGGCAGATAATGAGCAGTTCTTC
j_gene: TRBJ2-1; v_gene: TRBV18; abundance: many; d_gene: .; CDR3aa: CASSPARYNEQFF; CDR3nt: TGTGCCAGCTCACCAGCCAGATACAATGAGCAGTTCTTC
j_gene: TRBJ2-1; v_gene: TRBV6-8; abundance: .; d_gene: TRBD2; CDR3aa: CASSSPTSGRGEQFF; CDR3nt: TGTGCCAGCAGTTCTCCGACTAGCGGGAGAGGTGAGCAGTTCTTC
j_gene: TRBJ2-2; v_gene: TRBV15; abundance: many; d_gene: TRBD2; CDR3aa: CATSPTSGGNTGELFF; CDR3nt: TGTGCCACCAGCCCGACTAGCGGGGGGAACACCGGGGAGCTGTTTTTT
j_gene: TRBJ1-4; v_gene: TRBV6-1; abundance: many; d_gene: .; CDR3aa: CASSWGRDLMFF; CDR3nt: TGTGCCAGCAGCTGGGGACGCGACCTCATGTTTTTT
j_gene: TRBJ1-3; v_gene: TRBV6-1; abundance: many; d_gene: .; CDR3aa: CASSSHTGNIIYF; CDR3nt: TGTGCCAGCAGCTCCCACACTGGAAACATCATATATTTT
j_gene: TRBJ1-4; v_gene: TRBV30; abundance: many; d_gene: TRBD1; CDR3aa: CASGTGYEKLFF; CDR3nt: TGTGCCTCCGGGACAGGGTATGAAAAACTGTTTTTT
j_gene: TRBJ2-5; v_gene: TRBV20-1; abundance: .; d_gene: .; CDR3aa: CSPNRRREGHQETQYF; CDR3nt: TGCAGTCCCAATCGAAGGAGGGAAGGCCATCAAGAGACCCAGTACTTC
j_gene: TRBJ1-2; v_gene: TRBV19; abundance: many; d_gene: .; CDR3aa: CASSSGPFYGYTF; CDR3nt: TGTGCCAGTAGTTCAGGGCCGTTCTATGGCTACACCTTC
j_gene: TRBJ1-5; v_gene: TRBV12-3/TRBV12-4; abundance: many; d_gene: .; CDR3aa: CASSFFGRADGQPQHF; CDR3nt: TGTGCCAGCAGTTTCTTCGGGAGGGCCGATGGGCAGCCCCAGCATTTT
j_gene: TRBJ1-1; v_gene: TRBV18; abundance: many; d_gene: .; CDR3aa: CASSPLQGVGNTEAFF; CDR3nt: TGTGCCAGCTCACCGCTACAGGGAGTTGGGAACACTGAAGCTTTCTTT
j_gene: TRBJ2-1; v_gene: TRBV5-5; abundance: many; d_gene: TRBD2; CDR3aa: CASSLREDGEQFF; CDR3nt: TGTGCCAGCAGCTTGCGGGAGGATGGCGAGCAGTTCTTC
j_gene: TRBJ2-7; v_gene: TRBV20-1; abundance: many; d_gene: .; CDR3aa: CSARVAGVTYEQYF; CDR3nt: TGCAGTGCTAGAGTTGCAGGGGTAACCTACGAGCAGTACTTC
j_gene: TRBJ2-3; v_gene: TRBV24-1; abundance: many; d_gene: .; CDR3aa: CATSDPGTYTQYF; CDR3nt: TGTGCCACCAGTGACCCCGGGACGTATACGCAGTATTTT
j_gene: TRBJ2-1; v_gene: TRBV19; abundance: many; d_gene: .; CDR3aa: CASMGSLGEQFF; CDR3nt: TGTGCCAGTATGGGATCCCTTGGTGAGCAGTTCTTC
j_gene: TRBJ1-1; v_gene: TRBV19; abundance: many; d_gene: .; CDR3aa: CASSTRDGTEAFF; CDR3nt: TGTGCCAGTAGTACTAGGGATGGGACTGAAGCTTTCTTT
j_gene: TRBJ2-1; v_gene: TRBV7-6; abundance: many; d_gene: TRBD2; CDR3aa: CASSTTSGDYNEQFF; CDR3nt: TGTGCCAGCAGCACAACTAGCGGAGATTACAATGAGCAGTTCTTC
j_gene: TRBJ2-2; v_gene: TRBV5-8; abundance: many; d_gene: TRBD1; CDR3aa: CASSSDRGRSGELFF; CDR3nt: TGTGCCAGCAGCTCGGACAGGGGGCGGTCCGGGGAGCTGTTTTTT
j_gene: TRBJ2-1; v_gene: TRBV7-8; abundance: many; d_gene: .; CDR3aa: CASSLGVFNEQFF; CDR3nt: TGTGCCAGCAGCCTAGGGGTGTTCAATGAGCAGTTCTTC
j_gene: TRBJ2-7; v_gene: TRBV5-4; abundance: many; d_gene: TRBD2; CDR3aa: CASSSREGGFYEQYF; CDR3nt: TGTGCCAGCAGCTCCCGGGAGGGCGGGTTTTACGAGCAGTACTTC
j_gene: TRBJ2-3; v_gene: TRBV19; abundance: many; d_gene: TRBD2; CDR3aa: CASSSPGRTSPLGDTQYF; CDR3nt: TGTGCCAGTAGTTCACCCGGGCGGACTAGCCCCCTGGGCGATACGCAGTATTTT
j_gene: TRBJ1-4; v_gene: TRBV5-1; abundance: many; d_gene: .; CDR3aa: CASTLGTTNEKLFF; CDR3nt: TGCGCCAGCACCCTAGGAACCACTAATGAAAAACTGTTTTTT
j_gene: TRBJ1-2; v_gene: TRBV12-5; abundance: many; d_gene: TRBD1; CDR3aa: CASGLLDRGNYYGYTF; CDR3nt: TGTGCTAGTGGTTTGTTAGACAGGGGTAATTACTATGGCTACACCTTC
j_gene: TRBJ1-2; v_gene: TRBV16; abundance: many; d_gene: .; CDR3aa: CASSQNSLYGYTF; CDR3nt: TGTGCCAGCAGCCAAAACAGCCTCTATGGCTACACCTTC
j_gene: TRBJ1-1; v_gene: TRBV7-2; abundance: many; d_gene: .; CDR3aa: CASTPLQAFF; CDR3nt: TGTGCCAGCACTCCCCTGCAGGCTTTCTTT
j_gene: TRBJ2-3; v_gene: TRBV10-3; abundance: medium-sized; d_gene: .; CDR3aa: CAIMDGDTDTQYF; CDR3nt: TGTGCCATCATGGACGGAGACACAGATACGCAGTATTTT
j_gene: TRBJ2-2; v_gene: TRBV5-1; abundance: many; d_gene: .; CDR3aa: CASSGTKELFF; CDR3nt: TGCGCCAGCAGCGGGACCAAGGAGCTGTTTTTT
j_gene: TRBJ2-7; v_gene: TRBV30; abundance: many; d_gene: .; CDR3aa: CAGTGVARGYEQYF; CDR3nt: TGTGCCGGGACCGGTGTCGCCAGGGGCTACGAGCAGTACTTC
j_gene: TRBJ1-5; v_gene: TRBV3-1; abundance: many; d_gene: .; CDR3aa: CASSLGSGKGNQPQHF; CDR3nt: TGTGCCAGCAGCCTCGGGTCGGGGAAGGGCAATCAGCCCCAGCATTTT